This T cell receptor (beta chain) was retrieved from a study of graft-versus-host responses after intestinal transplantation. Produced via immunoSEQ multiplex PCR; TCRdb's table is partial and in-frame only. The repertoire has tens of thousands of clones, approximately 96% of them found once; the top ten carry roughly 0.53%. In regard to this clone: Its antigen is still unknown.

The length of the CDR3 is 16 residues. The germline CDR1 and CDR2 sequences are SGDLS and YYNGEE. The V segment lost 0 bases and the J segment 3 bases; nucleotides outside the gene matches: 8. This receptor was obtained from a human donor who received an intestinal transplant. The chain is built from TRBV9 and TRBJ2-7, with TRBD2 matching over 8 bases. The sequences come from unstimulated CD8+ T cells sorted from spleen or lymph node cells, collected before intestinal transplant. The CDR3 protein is CASSVGSGSGNYEQYF. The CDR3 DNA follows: TGTGCCAGCAGCGTAGGGTCCGGTAGCGGGAACTACGAGCAGTACTTC.